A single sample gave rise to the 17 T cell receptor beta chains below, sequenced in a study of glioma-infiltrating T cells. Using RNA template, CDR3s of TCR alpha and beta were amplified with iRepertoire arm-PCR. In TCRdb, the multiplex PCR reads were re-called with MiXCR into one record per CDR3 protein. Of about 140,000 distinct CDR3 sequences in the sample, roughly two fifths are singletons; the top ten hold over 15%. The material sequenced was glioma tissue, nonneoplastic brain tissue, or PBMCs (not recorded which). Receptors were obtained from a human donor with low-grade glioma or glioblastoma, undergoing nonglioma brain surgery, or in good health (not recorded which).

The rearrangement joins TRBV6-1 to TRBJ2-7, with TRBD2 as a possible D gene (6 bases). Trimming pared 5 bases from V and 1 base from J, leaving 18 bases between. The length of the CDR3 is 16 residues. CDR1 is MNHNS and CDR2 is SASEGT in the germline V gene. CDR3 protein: CASSYIGGGQSYEQYF. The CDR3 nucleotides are TGTGCCAGCAGTTATATTGGGGGAGGACAATCCTACGAGCAGTACTTC.

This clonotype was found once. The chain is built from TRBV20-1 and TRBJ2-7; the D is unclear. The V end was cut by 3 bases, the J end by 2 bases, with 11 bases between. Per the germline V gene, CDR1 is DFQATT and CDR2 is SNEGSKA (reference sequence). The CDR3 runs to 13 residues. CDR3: CSARSRATYEQYF. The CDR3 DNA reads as TGCAGTGCTAGGAGTAGGGCGACCTACGAGCAGTACTTC.

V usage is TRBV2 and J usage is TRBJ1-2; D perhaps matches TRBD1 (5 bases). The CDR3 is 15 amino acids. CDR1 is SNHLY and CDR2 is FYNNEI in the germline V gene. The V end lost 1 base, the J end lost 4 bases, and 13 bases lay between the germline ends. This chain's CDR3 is CASSEGGGASYGYTF. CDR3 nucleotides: TGTGCCAGCAGTGAAGGGGGAGGGGCGAGCTATGGCTACACCTTC.

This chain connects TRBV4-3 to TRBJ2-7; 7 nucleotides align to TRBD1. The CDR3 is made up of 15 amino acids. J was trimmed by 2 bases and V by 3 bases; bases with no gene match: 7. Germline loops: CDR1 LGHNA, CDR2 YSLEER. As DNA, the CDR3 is TGCGCCAGCAGCCAGACGACAGGGTTCGCCTACGAGCAGTACTTC. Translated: CASSQTTGFAYEQYF.

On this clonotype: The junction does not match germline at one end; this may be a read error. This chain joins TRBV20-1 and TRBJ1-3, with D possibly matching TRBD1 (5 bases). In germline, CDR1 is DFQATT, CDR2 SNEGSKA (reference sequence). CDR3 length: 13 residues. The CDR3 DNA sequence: TGCAGTGCCCCGGGGACCTCTAGAAACACCATATATTTT. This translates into CSAPGTSRNTIYF.

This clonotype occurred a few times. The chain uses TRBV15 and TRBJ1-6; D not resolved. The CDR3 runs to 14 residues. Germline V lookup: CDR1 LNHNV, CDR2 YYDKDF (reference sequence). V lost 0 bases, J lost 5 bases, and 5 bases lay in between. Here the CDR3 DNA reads TGTGCCACCAGCAGAGAGTTGGATAATTCACCCCTCCACTTT. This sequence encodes CATSRELDNSPLHF.

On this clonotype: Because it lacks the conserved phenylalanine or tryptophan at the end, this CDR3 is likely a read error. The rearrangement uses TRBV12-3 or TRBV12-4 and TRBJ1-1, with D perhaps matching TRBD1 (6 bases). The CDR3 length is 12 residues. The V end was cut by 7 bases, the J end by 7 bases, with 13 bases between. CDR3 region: CASTSQGNEAFL. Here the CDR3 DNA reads TGTGCCAGCACTTCACAGGGAAATGAAGCTTTCCTT.

The CDR3, as DNA: TGTGCCAGCAGCTTAACTCCTGACAGCTCCTACGAGCAGTACTTC. This gives the protein CASSLTPDSSYEQYF. The chain uses TRBV7-2 and TRBJ2-7; TRBD1 is a possible D gene (5 bases). The CDR3 is 15 residues long. Germline lookup yields CDR1 SGHTA and CDR2 FQGNSA. V was trimmed by 2 bases and J by 0 bases, leaving 11 bases between them.

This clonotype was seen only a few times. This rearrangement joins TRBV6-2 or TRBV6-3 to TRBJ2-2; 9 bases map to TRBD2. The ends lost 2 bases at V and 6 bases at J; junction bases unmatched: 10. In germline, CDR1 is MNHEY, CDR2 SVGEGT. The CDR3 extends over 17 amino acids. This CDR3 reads CASSYLRLAGFPGELFF. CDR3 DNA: TGTGCCAGCAGTTACCTACGTCTAGCGGGATTCCCCGGGGAGCTGTTTTTT.

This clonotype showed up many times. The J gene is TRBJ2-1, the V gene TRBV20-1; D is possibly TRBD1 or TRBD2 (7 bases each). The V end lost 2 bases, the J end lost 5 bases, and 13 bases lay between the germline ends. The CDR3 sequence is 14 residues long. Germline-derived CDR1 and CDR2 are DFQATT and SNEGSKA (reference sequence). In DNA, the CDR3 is TGCAGTGCTAGACCAGGGGGGAGGGACAATGAGCAGTTCTTC. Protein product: CSARPGGRDNEQFF.

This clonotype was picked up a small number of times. The CDR3: CASSYSRVGTQYF. The CDR3 coding sequence is TGTGCCAGCAGTTACTCCCGAGTAGGGACGCAGTATTTT. The rearrangement joins TRBV6-6 to TRBJ2-3; D is unclear. The CDR3 is 13 residues long. V shed 0 bases and J shed 9 bases, with 10 bases lying between them. Germline CDR1 reads MNHNY; CDR2 reads SVGAGI (reference sequence).

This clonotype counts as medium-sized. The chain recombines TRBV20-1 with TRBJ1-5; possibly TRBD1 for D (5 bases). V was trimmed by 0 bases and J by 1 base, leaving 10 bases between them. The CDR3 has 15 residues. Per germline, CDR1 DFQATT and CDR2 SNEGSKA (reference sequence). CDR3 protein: CSARDVRDSNQPQHF. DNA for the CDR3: TGCAGTGCTAGAGATGTGCGGGACAGCAATCAGCCCCAGCATTTT.

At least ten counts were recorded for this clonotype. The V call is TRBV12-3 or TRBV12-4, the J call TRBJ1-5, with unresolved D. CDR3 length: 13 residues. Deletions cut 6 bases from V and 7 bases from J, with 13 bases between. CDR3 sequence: CASSQTLRQPQHF. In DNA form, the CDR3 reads TGTGCCAGCAGCCAAACGTTGAGACAGCCCCAGCATTTT.

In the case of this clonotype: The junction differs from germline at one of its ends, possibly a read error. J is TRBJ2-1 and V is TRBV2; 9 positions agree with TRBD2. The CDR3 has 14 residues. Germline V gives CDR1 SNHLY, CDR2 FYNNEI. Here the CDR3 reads CARSELAGAGEQFF. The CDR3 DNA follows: TGTGCCAGAAGTGAGTTAGCGGGAGCGGGCGAGCAGTTCTTC.

The CDR3 DNA reads TGTGCCAGCAGAAAATCCTGGGGCTACGAGCAGTACTTC. It is translated as CASRKSWGYEQYF. V is TRBV27 and J is TRBJ2-7; no firm D call. Trimming removed 6 bases at V and 3 bases at J, with 12 bases between. This CDR3 region has 13 residues. The germline V gene encodes CDR1 MNHEY and CDR2 SMNVEV (reference sequence).

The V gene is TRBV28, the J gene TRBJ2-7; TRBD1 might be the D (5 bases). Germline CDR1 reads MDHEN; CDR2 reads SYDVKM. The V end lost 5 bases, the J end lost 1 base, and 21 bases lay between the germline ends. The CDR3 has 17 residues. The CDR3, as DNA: TGTGCCAGCAGTCCCCTGGACACCTTATCCCCATCCTACGAGCAGTACTTC. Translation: CASSPLDTLSPSYEQYF.

The CDR3 DNA follows: TGTGCCAGCAGTCCCCCAGGGACTTACCGAAGCAGCAATGAGCAGTTCTTC. Translated, it gives CASSPPGTYRSSNEQFF. The chain combines TRBV27 with TRBJ2-1; tentatively, D is TRBD2 (6 bases). The germline V gene encodes CDR1 MNHEY and CDR2 SMNVEV (reference sequence). The CDR3 extends over 17 amino acids. Trimming removed 5 bases at V and 6 bases at J, with 23 bases between.